The 20 T cell receptor beta chains listed next were all sequenced from one sample in a study of tumor and adjacent non-tumor tissue in lung cancer. TCRbeta libraries were built with three rounds of nested PCR, modified from ARM-PCR. A single record per CDR3 protein comes from TCRdb applying MiXCR to the multiplex PCR reads. The data contain about 100,000 distinct CDR3 sequences, 65% of them seen just once; the ten biggest clones take up roughly 20%. No cell sorting was done before RNA was extracted from the tissue. The normal lung tissue was taken more than 3 cm from the tumor edge. The sample comprised distant non-tumor lung tissue. These TCRs come from a young man with non-small cell lung cancer.

This clonotype came up many times. This rearrangement joins TRBV11-2 to TRBJ2-7; possible D gene TRBD1, 5 bases. This CDR3 is 13 amino acids long. Germline V CDR1 and CDR2: SGHAT, FQNNGV. V was cut by 4 bases and J by 2 bases, with 9 bases left in between. CDR3 in amino acids: CASSWVGAYEQYF. CDR3 DNA sequence: TGTGCCAGCAGCTGGGTAGGGGCCTACGAGCAGTACTTC. Combining the CDR3 with reference TRBV11-2 and TRBJ2-7 gives the whole variable domain EAGVAQSPRYKIIEKRQSVAFWCNPISGHATLYWYQQILGQGPKLLIQFQNNGVVDDSQLPKDRFSAERLKGVDSTLKIQPAKLEDSAVYLCASSWVGAYEQYFGPGTRLTVT.

Concerning this clonotype: One end of the junction is discordant with germline, which a read error may explain. The chain combines TRBV4-2 with TRBJ2-5; D may correspond to TRBD1 or TRBD2 (5 bases each). The CDR3 contains 15 residues. Germline CDR1 LGHNA, CDR2 YNFKEQ. CDR3 sequence (DNA): TGTGCCAGCAGCCAAGTATGGGGGACGTCGGAGACCCAGCACTTC. Protein: CASSQVWGTSETQHF.

In the case of this clonotype: A much bigger clone sits one base away, suggesting this may be a read error. V is TRBV11-2 and J is TRBJ2-7, with 8 positions matching TRBD1. Germline CDR1 reads SGHAT; CDR2 reads FQNNGV. The CDR3 is 15 amino acids. The trim removed 4 bases at V and 3 bases at J, leaving 8 bases unmatched. Written as DNA, the CDR3 is TGTGCCAGCAGCTCGGGGACAGGCCGGATCTACGAGCAGTACTTC. Amino acid sequence: CASSSGTGRIYEQYF.

As to this clonotype: Because the CDR3 is missing its conserved closing phenylalanine or tryptophan, this is likely a read error. This chain uses TRBV20-1 with TRBJ2-3, with 7 bases identical to TRBD1. V dropped 5 bases and J dropped 6; count of bases not matched to a gene: 11. Per the germline V gene, CDR1 is DFQATT and CDR2 is SNEGSKA (reference sequence). CDR3 size: 14 residues. For the CDR3, the DNA is TGCAGTGCTGTCCCCCGGGCAGGGGGTGATACGCAGTATGTT. Its translation is CSAVPRAGGDTQYV.

Worth noting for this clonotype: Relative to the germline gene, one junction end is altered; a read error may explain this. The rearrangement uses TRBV6-2 or TRBV6-3 and TRBJ2-2; TRBD2 matches at 7 bases. CDR3 length: 18 residues. Looked up from germline, CDR1 is MNHEY and CDR2 is SVGEGT. In DNA, the CDR3 is TGTGTCAGCAGTTACCCCACCCGGGGGGTGGTTAACACCGGGGAGTTGTTTTTT. Translated: CVSSYPTRGVVNTGELFF.

Notes on this clonotype: One end of the junction is discordant with germline, which a read error may explain. V gene TRBV20-1 combines with J gene TRBJ2-3; D perhaps matches TRBD1 (6 bases). There are 12 residues in the CDR3. CDR1 and CDR2 (germline): DFQATT, SNEGSKA (reference sequence). The CDR3 is CSGMGRTDTQCF. The CDR3 DNA reads as TGCAGTGGGATGGGACGGACAGATACTCAGTGTTTT.

This clonotype was seen a few times. This may arise from a read error, as a much more abundant clone is one base away. This CDR3 is missing its conserved last phenylalanine or tryptophan, likely due to a read error. V gene TRBV20-1 combines with J gene TRBJ2-3; 7 bases are shared with TRBD2. CDR3 length: 16 residues. The V gene end was trimmed by 5 bases and the J gene end by 2 bases; junction bases not matched to a gene: 13. Germline V CDR1 and CDR2: DFQATT, SNEGSKA (reference sequence). In DNA, the CDR3 is TGCAGTGCTCTCGCGGGGGTGCCGTCGTACACAGATACGCAGTATCTT. Amino acid sequence: CSALAGVPSYTDTQYL.

There are many counts of this clonotype. The chain couples TRBV12-3 or TRBV12-4 to TRBJ2-5; D is perhaps TRBD2 (5 bases). The CDR3 contains 13 residues. The V gene lost 4 bases and the J gene lost 4 bases, with 10 bases spanning the gap. CDR3 amino acids: CASSSGFGETQYF. Here the CDR3 DNA reads TGTGCCAGCAGTTCGGGATTTGGAGAGACCCAGTACTTC.

This clonotype was counted a few times. A read error may be the cause here, since a much bigger clone is one base away. The chain joins TRBV12-3 or TRBV12-4 to TRBJ1-2; D is possibly TRBD1 (5 bases). The CDR3 consists of 12 residues. CDR3 bases: TGTGCCAGCAGTTCAGGGTTCTATGGCTACGCCTTC. Residues: CASSSGFYGYAF.

The table lists this clonotype with many counts. The chain couples TRBV20-1 to TRBJ1-1; D uncertain. Germline loops: CDR1 DFQATT, CDR2 SNEGSKA (reference sequence). The CDR3 has 12 amino acids. V was shortened by 2 bases and J by 8 bases, with 12 bases between the two germline ends. CDR3 DNA sequence: TGCAGTGCTAGACGGACGTACTCAGAAGCTTTCTTT. Translated, it gives CSARRTYSEAFF.

About this clonotype: The conserved phenylalanine or tryptophan normally closing the CDR3 is absent here, so this likely arose from a read error. The J gene is TRBJ2-3, the V gene TRBV20-1; possibly TRBD1 for D (7 bases). Germline values: CDR1 DFQATT, CDR2 SNEGSKA (reference sequence). The CDR3 consists of 16 residues. CDR3 region: CSATGGQGKRTGTQYY. CDR3 in DNA: TGCAGTGCTACCGGAGGGCAGGGAAAAAGGACAGGTACGCAGTATTAT.

Worth noting for this clonotype: A much more abundant neighbour one base away suggests this may be a read error. The chain has TRBV20-1 and TRBJ2-7; 8 bases line up with TRBD2. Germline-derived CDR1 and CDR2 are DFQATT and SNEGSKA (reference sequence). CDR3 size: 13 residues. CDR3 DNA sequence: TGCAGTGCCGGGCTAGCGGGCTCCTACAAGCAGTACTTC. It is translated as CSAGLAGSYKQYF.

The V call is TRBV4-1, the J call TRBJ1-1; 7 bases are shared with TRBD1. The CDR3 is made up of 16 amino acids. CDR1 is MGHRA, CDR2 YSYEKL, per germline. For the CDR3, the DNA is TGCGCTAGCGGCCAAGATACCTACAGGGGAGGCACTGAAGCTTTCTTT. Amino acids: CASGQDTYRGGTEAFF.

This clonotype was detected once. This chain joins TRBV20-1 and TRBJ2-1; D unresolved. Germline CDR1 reads DFQATT; CDR2 reads SNEGSKA (reference sequence). The CDR3 has 13 amino acids. V was clipped by 4 bases and J by 1 base, with 8 bases between them. CDR3 bases: TGCAGTGCTATGGTCAGATCCTACAATGAGCAGTTCTTC. This codes for CSAMVRSYNEQFF.

Turning to this clonotype: The junction departs from germline at one end; a sequencing error may be responsible. This chain links TRBV11-1 with TRBJ2-7; possible D gene TRBD2, 5 bases. Germline CDR1 SGHAT, CDR2 FQDESV (reference sequence). CDR3 length: 13 residues. The DNA for the CDR3 is TGTGCCAGCAGTTTAGGAGCGGCAATGGAGCAGTACTTC. Residues: CASSLGAAMEQYF.

As concerns this clonotype: A much larger clone differs from this one at a single base, so this may be a read error. The rearrangement links TRBV20-1 to TRBJ1-2; no clear D gene. The CDR3 is made up of 13 amino acids. Germline lookup yields CDR1 DFQATT and CDR2 SNEGSKA (reference sequence). CDR3 in amino acids: CSARVQHDYGYAF. DNA for the CDR3: TGCAGTGCTAGAGTACAGCATGACTATGGCTACGCCTTC.

A note on this clonotype: Germline and junction disagree at one end, which may indicate a read error. The genes are TRBV4-2 and TRBJ2-5; 11 nucleotides align to TRBD2. CDR1 and CDR2 (germline): LGHNA, YNFKEQ. CDR3 length equals 16 residues. The CDR3 DNA reads TGTGCCAGCAGCCAATCTACTAGCGGGGGACAAGGGACCCAGTACTTC. Its translation is CASSQSTSGGQGTQYF.

This clonotype came up once. With a much larger clone just one base away, this may be a read error. This chain joins TRBV10-3 and TRBJ1-1; D is possibly TRBD1 (5 bases). The V gene's germline CDR1 is ENHRY and CDR2 SYGVKD. With 10 bases removed from V and 0 bases from J, the gap between germline ends came to 18 bases. The CDR3 consists of 15 residues. CDR3 amino acids: CATRRGEGLNTEAFF. The CDR3 DNA reads TGTGCCACCAGAAGGGGTGAGGGCCTGAACACTGAAGCTTTCTTT.

Comment on this clonotype: The germline gene is not matched at one end of the junction; a read error may be the cause. The chain employs TRBV29-1 and TRBJ2-7; possible D gene TRBD2, 5 bases. The CDR3 has 13 residues. The V gene's germline CDR1 is SQVTM and CDR2 ANQGSEA. The chain's CDR3 is CSVVWDISYERYF. The CDR3 DNA reads as TGCAGCGTTGTGTGGGATATTTCCTACGAGCGGTATTTC.

As regards this clonotype: A much larger clone lies a single base off, so this may be a read error. This chain connects TRBV4-3 to TRBJ2-2, with D perhaps given as TRBD1 or TRBD2 (5 bases each). The V and J ends lost 0 bases and 7 bases respectively, with 12 bases between them. CDR3 length equals 15 residues. Germline V gives CDR1 LGHNA, CDR2 YSLEER. This CDR3 reads CASSQDNGASGELFF. CDR3 coding DNA: TGCGCCAGCAGCCAAGATAACGGGGCGAGCGGGGAGCTGTTTTTT.